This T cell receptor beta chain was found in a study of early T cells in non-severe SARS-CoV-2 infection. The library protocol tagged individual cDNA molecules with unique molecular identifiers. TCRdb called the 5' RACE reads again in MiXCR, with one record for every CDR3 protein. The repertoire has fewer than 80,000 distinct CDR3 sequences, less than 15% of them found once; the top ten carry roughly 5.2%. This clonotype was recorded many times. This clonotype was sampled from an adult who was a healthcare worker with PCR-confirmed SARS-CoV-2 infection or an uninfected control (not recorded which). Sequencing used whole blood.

The CDR3 DNA reads as TGTGCCAGCAGTGAAACAGGGAGCTATGGCTACACCTTC. This encodes CASSETGSYGYTF. The chain is built from TRBV2 and TRBJ1-2, with a tentative D call TRBD1 (6 bases). The ends were cut back, 2 bases at V and 4 bases at J, with 8 bases in the middle. Looked up from germline, CDR1 is SNHLY and CDR2 is FYNNEI. The CDR3 length is 13 residues.